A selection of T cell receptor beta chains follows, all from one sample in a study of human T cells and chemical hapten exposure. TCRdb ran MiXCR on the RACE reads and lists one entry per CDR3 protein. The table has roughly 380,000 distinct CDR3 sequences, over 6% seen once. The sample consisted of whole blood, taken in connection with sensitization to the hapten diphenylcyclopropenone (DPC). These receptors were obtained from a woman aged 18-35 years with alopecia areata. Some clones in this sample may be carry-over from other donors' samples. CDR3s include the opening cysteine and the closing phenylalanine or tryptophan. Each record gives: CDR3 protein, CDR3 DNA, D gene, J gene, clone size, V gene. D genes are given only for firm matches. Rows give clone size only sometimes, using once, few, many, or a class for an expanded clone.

CASSQSGVYDTQYF,TGTGCCAGCAGCCAAAGCGGGGTATACGATACGCAGTATTTT,TRBD2,TRBJ2-3,few,TRBV4-2
CSVALGELGPEAFF,TGCAGCGTGGCCTTAGGCGAACTAGGGCCTGAAGCTTTCTTT,.,TRBJ1-1,many,TRBV29-1
CSARRQGSYGYTF,TGCAGTGCTCGTAGGCAGGGGAGCTATGGCTACACCTTC,.,TRBJ1-2,few,TRBV20-1
CASSTGASYEQYF,TGTGCCAGCAGCACGGGGGCCTCCTACGAGCAGTACTTC,.,TRBJ2-7,.,TRBV16
CASSLGDPSYNEQFF,TGTGCCAGCAGTCTCGGGGACCCCTCCTACAATGAGCAGTTCTTC,.,TRBJ2-1,.,TRBV28
CASSLTGEGAFF,TGCGCCAGCAGCTTGACGGGGGAGGGAGCTTTCTTT,.,TRBJ1-1,few,TRBV5-1
CASSPRQGNEKLFF,TGTGCCAGCTCACCACGACAGGGGAACGAAAAACTGTTTTTT,TRBD1,TRBJ1-4,few,TRBV18
CASSPVKGAVPQHF,TGTGCCAGCTCACCAGTTAAGGGGGCTGTGCCCCAGCATTTT,TRBD1,TRBJ1-5,few,TRBV18
CASSHGDRETQYF,TGTGCCAGCAGCCATGGCGACAGGGAGACCCAGTACTTC,.,TRBJ2-5,.,TRBV3-1
CASSVGTGDTQYF,TGTGCCAGCAGCGTAGGGACAGGAGATACGCAGTATTTT,TRBD1,TRBJ2-3,.,TRBV9
CASSQYTGFAEAFF,TGTGCCAGCAGCCAATACACAGGGTTTGCTGAAGCTTTCTTT,.,TRBJ1-1,many,TRBV14
CASSASGRDTGELFF,TGTGCCAGCAGCGCAAGCGGTAGGGACACCGGGGAGCTGTTTTTT,.,TRBJ2-2,few,TRBV9
CASSQGPSGGPDTQYF,TGCGCCAGCAGCCAAGGTCCTAGCGGGGGCCCAGATACGCAGTATTTT,TRBD2,TRBJ2-3,.,TRBV4-1
CASSWLTANTEAFF,TGCGCCAGCAGCTGGTTGACGGCGAACACTGAAGCTTTCTTT,.,TRBJ1-1,many,TRBV5-1
CASSPTGGGSEAFF,TGTGCCAGCAGCCCCACAGGGGGAGGGTCTGAAGCTTTCTTT,TRBD1,TRBJ1-1,many,TRBV7-2
CASSFNRDTDTQYF,TGCGCCAGCAGCTTTAACAGGGACACAGATACGCAGTATTTT,.,TRBJ2-3,few,TRBV5-1
CASSLGGSQETQYF,TGTGCCAGCAGTTTAGGTGGCAGCCAAGAGACCCAGTACTTC,.,TRBJ2-5,.,TRBV12-3/TRBV12-4
CASSPTQTGPEQYF,TGTGCCAGCAGCCCGACCCAGACAGGTCCCGAGCAGTACTTC,.,TRBJ2-7,many,TRBV7-6
CASSPRGVEETQYF,TGTGCCAGCAGCCCGCGGGGGGTCGAAGAGACCCAGTACTTC,TRBD2,TRBJ2-5,.,TRBV7-2
CASSRPNDRGDEQFF,TGCGCCAGCAGTCGGCCCAATGACAGGGGCGATGAGCAGTTCTTC,TRBD1,TRBJ2-1,few,TRBV23-1
CASSPGGERGHEQYF,TGTGCCAGCAGTCCCGGGGGGGAGCGGGGACACGAGCAGTACTTC,TRBD2,TRBJ2-7,.,TRBV28
CASSLENLESTDTQYF,TGTGCCAGCAGCTTAGAGAACCTGGAAAGCACAGATACGCAGTATTTT,.,TRBJ2-3,.,TRBV11-2
CASSLEVTNTEAFF,TGTGCCAGCAGCTTAGAGGTTACGAACACTGAAGCTTTCTTT,.,TRBJ1-1,.,TRBV7-2
CASRLGPGGTGELFF,TGTGCCAGCAGACTGGGTCCGGGAGGCACCGGGGAGCTGTTTTTT,TRBD2,TRBJ2-2,.,TRBV12-3/TRBV12-4
CASSPQGVWLTDTQYF,TGTGCCAGCAGTCCTCAGGGGGTCTGGCTCACAGATACGCAGTATTTT,TRBD1,TRBJ2-3,few,TRBV28
CASHPQGYETNEKLFF,TGCGCCAGCCACCCCCAGGGGTACGAAACTAATGAAAAACTGTTTTTT,.,TRBJ1-4,many,TRBV5-1
CASSLAVRSQTNTEAFF,TGTGCCAGCAGCTTGGCGGTTAGGAGCCAGACAAACACTGAAGCTTTCTTT,.,TRBJ1-1,.,TRBV7-2
CSALQDPSLPPEFF,TGCAGTGCCCTTCAGGACCCCAGCCTCCCTCCGGAGTTCTTC,.,TRBJ2-1,.,TRBV20-1
CASSRTGTANTGELFF,TGTGCCAGCAGTAGGACCGGGACAGCTAACACCGGGGAGCTGTTTTTT,TRBD1,TRBJ2-2,.,TRBV2
CAIGQTSTDTQYF,TGTGCCATTGGACAGACTAGCACAGATACGCAGTATTTT,.,TRBJ2-3,many,TRBV10-3
CASSPGLAGGPADTQYF,TGTGCCAGCAGCCCAGGACTAGCGGGGGGGCCTGCAGATACGCAGTATTTT,TRBD2,TRBJ2-3,few,TRBV12-3/TRBV12-4
CASSETTGFNNEQFF,TGCGCCAGCAGCGAAACTACAGGGTTTAACAATGAGCAGTTCTTC,.,TRBJ2-1,.,TRBV5-1
CASSLGTGNSGELFF,TGTGCCAGCAGTTTGGGGACAGGGAACTCCGGGGAGCTGTTTTTT,TRBD1,TRBJ2-2,many,TRBV12-3/TRBV12-4
CASSSRGGQGNQPQHF,TGTGCCAGCAGCTCGAGGGGTGGACAGGGTAATCAGCCCCAGCATTTT,TRBD1,TRBJ1-5,many,TRBV7-2
CASSWDRGSGELFF,TGTGCCAGCAGCTGGGACAGGGGGTCCGGGGAGCTGTTTTTT,TRBD1,TRBJ2-2,many,TRBV7-9
CASSLGIRNKGLDEQYF,TGCGCCAGCAGCTTGGGAATTCGGAATAAGGGGTTGGACGAGCAGTACTTC,.,TRBJ2-7,many,TRBV5-1
CASSIGGTGFEQYF,TGTGCCAGCAGCATAGGGGGGACAGGGTTCGAGCAGTACTTC,TRBD1,TRBJ2-7,.,TRBV5-4
CASSQWRGVYNEQFF,TGCGCCAGCAGCCAATGGAGGGGGGTCTACAATGAGCAGTTCTTC,.,TRBJ2-1,few,TRBV4-1
CASSLPTTHRGRQTDTQYF,TGTGCCAGCAGTTTACCGACTACCCACCGGGGGCGGCAAACAGATACGCAGTATTTT,.,TRBJ2-3,few,TRBV28
CASSPAVAANEKLFF,TGTGCCAGCAGTCCCGCGGTGGCGGCTAATGAAAAACTGTTTTTT,.,TRBJ1-4,few,TRBV12-3/TRBV12-4
CATSALGGTDTQYF,TGTGCCACCAGTGCCCTGGGGGGCACAGATACGCAGTATTTT,.,TRBJ2-3,.,TRBV24-1
CASSLQGQAAGTEAFF,TGTGCCAGCAGCTTACAGGGACAGGCTGCTGGCACTGAAGCTTTCTTT,TRBD1,TRBJ1-1,few,TRBV7-8
CASSDGAVKNTGELFF,TGTGCCAGCAGCGACGGGGCGGTCAAGAACACCGGGGAGCTGTTTTTT,.,TRBJ2-2,few,TRBV7-2